What follows are 25 T cell receptor beta chains derived from one specimen sequenced in a study of cytomegalovirus exposure and HLA in healthy donors. PCR was performed using 60 Vbeta and 13 Jbeta primers. Using immunoSEQ multiplex PCR, the repertoire was profiled, and TCRdb retains in-frame clones only, with some absent. Altogether 95,000 to 150,000 clones are present, around 80% being singletons, with the ten largest covering 7.5% to 9%. Sequenced material: PBMCs. The receptors derive from a female donor in good health and CMV-seropositive.

The chain uses TRBV27 and TRBJ1-1, with a tentative D call TRBD1 (5 bases). Trimming took off 2 bases at V and 0 bases at J, with 7 bases between the two ends. Germline assignment: CDR1 MNHEY and CDR2 SMNVEV (reference sequence). This CDR3 comprises 14 residues. CDR3 region: CASSLDSLNTEAFF. Here the CDR3 DNA reads TGTGCCAGCAGTTTAGACAGTCTGAACACTGAAGCTTTCTTT.

The rearrangement links TRBV30 to TRBJ2-7; 7 bases match TRBD1. J gave up 3 bases and V 3 bases, and 14 bases lay outside the gene matches. CDR1 and CDR2 from the germline V gene are GTSNPN and SVGIG (reference sequence). The CDR3 is 16 amino acids. The CDR3, as DNA: TGTGCCTGGAGCGAAGGACAGGTCGGGTTGGTCTACGAGCAGTACTTC. Encoded protein: CAWSEGQVGLVYEQYF. The full variable domain, with the rest looked up from reference TRBV30 and TRBJ2-7, is SQTIHQWPATLVQPVGSPLSLECTVEGTSNPNLYWYRQAAGRGLQLLFYSVGIGQISSEVPQNLSASRPQDRQFILSSKKLLLSDSGFYLCAWSEGQVGLVYEQYFGPGTRLTVT.

The rearrangement joins TRBV28 to TRBJ1-2; the D gene is possibly TRBD1 (5 bases). Per the germline V gene, CDR1 is MDHEN and CDR2 is SYDVKM. V was pared by 2 bases and J by 3 bases, with 10 bases between. The CDR3 runs to 14 residues. The DNA for the CDR3 is TGTGCCAGCAGTTTAGGGGGAGGAGACTATGGCTACACCTTC. It translates to CASSLGGGDYGYTF.

The chain carries TRBV6-1 and TRBJ2-3; D remains ambiguous. The CDR3 contains 14 residues. Germline-derived CDR1 and CDR2 are MNHNS and SASEGT. Trimming left V 5 bases short and J 5 bases short, with 14 bases between. In DNA form, the CDR3 reads TGTGCCAGCAGTCAAGGAGCTTCGAGAGATACGCAGTATTTT. This encodes CASSQGASRDTQYF.

This chain joins TRBV9 and TRBJ2-5; TRBD2 agrees at 13 bases. The V segment lost 0 bases and the J segment 5 bases; nucleotides outside the gene matches: 10. CDR1 is SGDLS, CDR2 YYNGEE, per germline. The CDR3 is 18 amino acids. The CDR3 here is CASSVAGTSGENGETQYF. In nucleotides, the CDR3 is TGTGCCAGCAGCGTAGCAGGGACTAGCGGGGAGAACGGGGAGACCCAGTACTTC.

The genes are TRBV7-9 and TRBJ2-7, with TRBD2 matching 9 bases. The CDR3 covers 16 residues. With V trimmed by 0 bases and J by 3 bases, 6 bases remained unmatched. Germline loops: CDR1 SEHNR, CDR2 FQNEAQ (reference sequence). The CDR3 spells CASSLARASGVYEQYF. In DNA form, the CDR3 reads TGTGCCAGCAGCTTAGCGCGGGCTAGCGGGGTCTACGAGCAGTACTTC.

V usage is TRBV30 and J usage is TRBJ2-7; 7 bases match TRBD1. This CDR3 spans 12 amino acids. The V segment lost 1 base and the J segment 5 bases; nucleotides outside the gene matches: 2. Germline-derived CDR1 and CDR2 are GTSNPN and SVGIG (reference sequence). In nucleotides, the CDR3 is TGTGCCTGGAGTGGACAGGGCGACGAGCAGTACTTC. It translates to CAWSGQGDEQYF. The whole variable domain, remainder taken from reference TRBV30 and TRBJ2-7, is SQTIHQWPATLVQPVGSPLSLECTVEGTSNPNLYWYRQAAGRGLQLLFYSVGIGQISSEVPQNLSASRPQDRQFILSSKKLLLSDSGFYLCAWSGQGDEQYFGPGTRLTVT.

The chain employs TRBV29-1 and TRBJ2-4; TRBD2 is a possible D gene (6 bases). The CDR3 contains 13 residues. Trimming stripped 6 bases from V and 0 bases from J, with 9 bases between. From germline, CDR1 is SQVTM and CDR2 ANQGSEA. The CDR3 region is CSVYGGAKNIQYF. CDR3 bases: TGCAGCGTATACGGGGGAGCCAAAAACATTCAGTACTTC. The full variable domain, its missing parts supplied by reference TRBV29-1 and TRBJ2-4, is SAVISQKPSRDICQRGTSLTIQCQVDSQVTMMFWYRQQPGQSLTLIATANQGSEATYESGFVIDKFPISRPNLTFSTLTVSNMSPEDSSIYLCSVYGGAKNIQYFGAGTRLSVL.

This sequence joins TRBV10-3 and TRBJ1-1, with 7 bases matching TRBD1. The CDR3 totals 14 residues. The V and J ends lost 6 bases and 5 bases, in that order; junction bases with no gene match: 9. Germline V CDR1 and CDR2: ENHRY, SYGVKD. The CDR3 bases are TGTGCCATCAGGGAACAGGGGCAGACAACTGAAGCTTTCTTT. It translates to CAIREQGQTTEAFF.

The V call is TRBV11-2, the J call TRBJ2-5, with 8 bases lining up with TRBD2. The CDR3 has 16 residues. V gave up 4 bases and J gave up 5 bases; unmatched junction bases: 12. Germline CDR1 reads SGHAT; CDR2 reads FQNNGV. CDR3 sequence: CASSYNGGGLEETQYF. CDR3 coding DNA: TGTGCCAGCAGCTACAATGGCGGGGGGCTTGAGGAGACCCAGTACTTC.

The chain employs TRBV18 and TRBJ1-2, with 8 bases matching TRBD1. CDR1 KGHSH and CDR2 LQKENI come from the germline V gene. The CDR3 is 15 residues long. V shed 0 bases and J 6 bases; nucleotides not matched to a gene: 6. The CDR3 is CASSPPADRVNGYTF. CDR3 in DNA: TGTGCCAGCTCACCACCGGCGGACAGGGTTAATGGCTACACCTTC.

The chain employs TRBV7-6 and TRBJ1-1, with unresolved D. CDR1 and CDR2 (germline): SGHVS, FNYEAQ. The CDR3 is made up of 12 amino acids. The V end lost 6 bases, the J end lost 5 bases, and 10 bases lay between the germline ends. The CDR3 loop is CASSSEETEAFF. CDR3 in DNA: TGTGCCAGCAGTAGCGAGGAGACTGAAGCTTTCTTT.

V gene TRBV30 combines with J gene TRBJ2-6; TRBD2 might be the D (5 bases). The V gene's germline CDR1 is GTSNPN and CDR2 SVGIG (reference sequence). V lost 7 bases and J 0 bases, leaving 10 bases between the germline ends. The length of the CDR3 is 14 residues. The CDR3 DNA reads TGTGCCTCCGGACGGGACTCTGGGGCCAACGTCCTGACTTTC. Its translation is CASGRDSGANVLTF.

J is TRBJ1-5 and V is TRBV28; tentatively, D is TRBD1 (6 bases). Germline CDR1 and CDR2: MDHEN and SYDVKM. V dropped 7 bases and J dropped 3 bases, with 16 bases sitting between them. The CDR3 runs 15 residues. CDR3 sequence: CASTPRGGYNQPQHF. The CDR3 DNA reads TGTGCCAGCACCCCTAGGGGGGGGTACAATCAGCCCCAGCATTTT. Full variable domain (rest looked up from reference TRBV28 and TRBJ1-5): DVKVTQSSRYLVKRTGEKVFLECVQDMDHENMFWYRQDPGLGLRLIYFSYDVKMKEKGDIPEGYSVSREKKERFSLILESASTNQTSMYLCASTPRGGYNQPQHFGDGTRLSIL.

This clone has just one count. V is TRBV6-5 and J is TRBJ1-1; 8 nucleotides line up with TRBD1. CDR1 is MNHEY, CDR2 SVGAGI, per germline. The V segment lost 3 bases and the J segment 8 bases; nucleotides outside the gene matches: 2. The CDR3 covers 12 residues. For the CDR3, the DNA is TGTGCCAGCAGTTATCAGGGGGCAGAAGCTTTCTTT. Encoded protein: CASSYQGAEAFF.

This clone was seen only once. The chain has TRBV30 and TRBJ2-4, with D perhaps TRBD2 (6 bases). In germline, CDR1 is GTSNPN, CDR2 SVGIG (reference sequence). This CDR3 is 16 amino acids long. Trimming took 5 bases from V and 0 from J, leaving 17 bases between them. CDR3 residues: CAWEKGLSLAKNIQYF. The CDR3 DNA sequence: TGTGCCTGGGAGAAGGGACTTTCTCTAGCCAAAAACATTCAGTACTTC.

V usage is TRBV7-9 and J usage is TRBJ2-7; TRBD1 might be the D (6 bases). The CDR3 spans 14 residues. V gave up 1 base and J gave up 3 bases, with 10 bases separating them. Looked up from germline, CDR1 is SEHNR and CDR2 is FQNEAQ (reference sequence). DNA of the CDR3: TGTGCCAGCAGCTTAGTGGACAGCTACTACGAGCAGTACTTC. Protein sequence: CASSLVDSYYEQYF.

V usage is TRBV19 and J usage is TRBJ1-5; maybe TRBD1 (5 bases). V shed 7 bases and J shed 4 bases, with 14 bases lying between them. This CDR3 comprises 14 residues. Germline V lookup: CDR1 LNHDA, CDR2 SQIVND (reference sequence). CDR3 region: CASTGDLLNQPQHF. The CDR3 coding sequence is TGTGCCAGTACGGGGGATCTACTGAATCAGCCCCAGCATTTT.

This clone appeared many times. The chain has TRBV6-5 and TRBJ2-2; 7 bases line up with TRBD1. The CDR3 is made up of 13 amino acids. The germline gives CDR1 MNHEY, CDR2 SVGAGI. Trimming took 7 bases from V and 5 from J; bases not matched to a gene: 4. CDR3 amino acids: CASNTGETGELFF. DNA of the CDR3: TGTGCCAGCAACACAGGGGAGACCGGGGAGCTGTTTTTT.

CDR3 sequence reads: CASSRGGALNEQFF. In DNA form, the CDR3 reads TGTGCCAGCAGCCGAGGGGGCGCGTTGAATGAGCAGTTCTTC. This sequence joins TRBV11-2 and TRBJ2-1; 7 positions agree with TRBD1. Per the germline V gene, CDR1 is SGHAT and CDR2 is FQNNGV. This CDR3 has 14 amino acids. V trimming: 5 bases; J trimming: 7 bases; junction bases outside the gene matches: 8.

The chain couples TRBV30 to TRBJ2-7, with 11 nucleotides matching TRBD2. V was clipped by 6 bases and J by 4 bases; unmatched bases: 8. Germline loops: CDR1 GTSNPN, CDR2 SVGIG (reference sequence). CDR3 size: 14 residues. This CDR3 reads CACSTSGGLYEQYF. The CDR3, as DNA: TGTGCCTGTTCTACTAGCGGGGGTTTATACGAGCAGTACTTC.

The chain combines TRBV29-1 with TRBJ1-4; possible D gene TRBD1, 5 bases. V gave up 4 bases and J gave up 7 bases, with 13 bases separating them. This CDR3 contains 13 residues. CDR1 SQVTM and CDR2 ANQGSEA come from the germline V gene. The CDR3 sequence: CSVVPGVGEKLFF. Written as DNA, the CDR3 is TGCAGCGTTGTTCCGGGGGTCGGTGAAAAACTGTTTTTT.

The genes are TRBV12-5 and TRBJ1-3; no clear D gene. Trimming cost V 0 bases and J 0 bases, with 12 bases left between them. The CDR3 has 17 amino acids. Germline V gene lookup returns CDR1 LGHNT and CDR2 FRNRAP. This CDR3 reads CASGLVIPLFSGNTIYF. CDR3 in DNA: TGTGCTAGTGGTTTGGTAATTCCGCTATTCTCTGGAAACACCATATATTTT.

This clone showed up just a few times. This chain joins TRBV5-4 and TRBJ1-2; 8 bases are a match to TRBD1. The CDR3 has 16 amino acids. The V gene end was trimmed by 0 bases and the J gene end by 8 bases; junction bases not matched to a gene: 12. The germline V gene encodes CDR1 SGHNT and CDR2 YYREEE (reference sequence). CDR3 coding DNA: TGTGCCAGCAGCTTGGAAGGATTCAGGGGGCCGGGGGGCTACACCTTC. Translating gives CASSLEGFRGPGGYTF. The whole variable domain, remainder taken from reference TRBV5-4 and TRBJ1-2, is ETGVTQSPTHLIKTRGQQVTLRCSSQSGHNTVSWYQQALGQGPQFIFQYYREEENGRGNFPPRFSGLQFPNYSSELNVNALELDDSALYLCASSLEGFRGPGGYTFGSGTRLTVV.

The V call is TRBV27, the J call TRBJ1-1; D uncertain. This CDR3 comprises 16 residues. Germline V lookup: CDR1 MNHEY, CDR2 SMNVEV (reference sequence). V shed 5 bases and J shed 2 bases, with 18 bases lying between them. The CDR3 region has the DNA TGTGCCAGCAGTCTTATACGTGGCACCATAAACACTGAAGCTTTCTTT. Amino acids: CASSLIRGTINTEAFF.